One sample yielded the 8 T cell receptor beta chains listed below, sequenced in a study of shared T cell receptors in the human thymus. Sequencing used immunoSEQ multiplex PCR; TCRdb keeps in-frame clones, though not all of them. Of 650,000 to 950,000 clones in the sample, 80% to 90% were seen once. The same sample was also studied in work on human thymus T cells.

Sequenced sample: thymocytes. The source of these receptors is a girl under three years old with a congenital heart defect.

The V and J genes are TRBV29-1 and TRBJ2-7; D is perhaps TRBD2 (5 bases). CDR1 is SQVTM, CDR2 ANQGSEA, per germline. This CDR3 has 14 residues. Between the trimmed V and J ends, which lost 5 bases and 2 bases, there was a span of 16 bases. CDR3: CSVRVMDGAYEQYF. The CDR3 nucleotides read TGCAGCGTTAGGGTGATGGACGGGGCCTACGAGCAGTACTTC.

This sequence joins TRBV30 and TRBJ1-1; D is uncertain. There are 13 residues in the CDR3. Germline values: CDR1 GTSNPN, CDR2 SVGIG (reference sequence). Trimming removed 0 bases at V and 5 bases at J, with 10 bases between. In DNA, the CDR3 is TGTGCCTGGAGTGTACTAGTTTTGACTGAAGCTTTCTTT. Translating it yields CAWSVLVLTEAFF.

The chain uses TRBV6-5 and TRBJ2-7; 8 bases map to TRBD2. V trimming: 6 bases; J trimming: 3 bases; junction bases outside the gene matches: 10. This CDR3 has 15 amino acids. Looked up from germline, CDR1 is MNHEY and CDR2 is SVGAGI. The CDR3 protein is CASSRPRGGGYEQYF. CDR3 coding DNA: TGTGCCAGCAGCCGCCCCCGGGGGGGCGGCTACGAGCAGTACTTC.

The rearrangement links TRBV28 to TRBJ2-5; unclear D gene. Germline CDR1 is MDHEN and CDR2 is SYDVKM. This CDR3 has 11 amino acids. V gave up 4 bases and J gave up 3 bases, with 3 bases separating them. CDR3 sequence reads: CASSSKETQYF. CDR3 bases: TGTGCCAGCAGTTCCAAAGAGACCCAGTACTTC.

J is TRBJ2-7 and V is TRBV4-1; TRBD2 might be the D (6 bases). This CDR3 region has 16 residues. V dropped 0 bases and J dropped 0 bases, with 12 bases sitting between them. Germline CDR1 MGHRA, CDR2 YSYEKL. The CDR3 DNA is TGCGCCAGCAGCCAAGAGGTCGGAGGGTACTCCTACGAGCAGTACTTC. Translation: CASSQEVGGYSYEQYF.

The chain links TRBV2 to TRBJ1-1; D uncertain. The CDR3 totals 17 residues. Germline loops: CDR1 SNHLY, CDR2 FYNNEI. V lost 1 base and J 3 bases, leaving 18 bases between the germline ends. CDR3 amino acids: CASSEGKVESRDTEAFF. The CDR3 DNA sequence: TGTGCCAGCAGTGAAGGAAAGGTGGAAAGTCGGGACACTGAAGCTTTCTTT.

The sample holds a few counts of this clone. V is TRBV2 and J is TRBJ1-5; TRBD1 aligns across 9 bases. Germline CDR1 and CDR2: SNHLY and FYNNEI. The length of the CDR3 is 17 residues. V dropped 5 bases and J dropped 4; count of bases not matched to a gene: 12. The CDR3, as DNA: TGTGCCAGCAGTCGGGACTCACAGGGGGCGCGAAATCAGCCCCAGCATTTT. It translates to CASSRDSQGARNQPQHF.

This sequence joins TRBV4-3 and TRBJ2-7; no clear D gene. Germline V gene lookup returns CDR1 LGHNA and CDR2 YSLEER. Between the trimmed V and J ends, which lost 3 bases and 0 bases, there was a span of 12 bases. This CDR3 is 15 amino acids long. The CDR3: CASSQGPRSSYEQYF. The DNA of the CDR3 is TGCGCCAGCAGCCAGGGTCCGAGGAGCTCCTACGAGCAGTACTTC.